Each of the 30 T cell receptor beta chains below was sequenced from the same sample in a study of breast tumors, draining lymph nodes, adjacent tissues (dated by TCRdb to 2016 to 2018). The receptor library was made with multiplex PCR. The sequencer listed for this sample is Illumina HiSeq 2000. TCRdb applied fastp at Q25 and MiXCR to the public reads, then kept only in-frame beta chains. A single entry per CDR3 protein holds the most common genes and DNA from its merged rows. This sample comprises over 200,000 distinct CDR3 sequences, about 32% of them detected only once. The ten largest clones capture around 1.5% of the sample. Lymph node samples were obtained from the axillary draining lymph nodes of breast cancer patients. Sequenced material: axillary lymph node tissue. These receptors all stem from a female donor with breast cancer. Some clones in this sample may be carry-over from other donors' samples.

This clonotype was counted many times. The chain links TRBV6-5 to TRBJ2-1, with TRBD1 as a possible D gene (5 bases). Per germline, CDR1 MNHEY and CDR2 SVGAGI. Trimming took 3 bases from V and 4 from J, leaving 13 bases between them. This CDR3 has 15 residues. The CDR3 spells CASSYSGQKYNEQFF. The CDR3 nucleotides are TGTGCCAGCAGTTATTCCGGACAAAAGTACAATGAGCAGTTCTTC.

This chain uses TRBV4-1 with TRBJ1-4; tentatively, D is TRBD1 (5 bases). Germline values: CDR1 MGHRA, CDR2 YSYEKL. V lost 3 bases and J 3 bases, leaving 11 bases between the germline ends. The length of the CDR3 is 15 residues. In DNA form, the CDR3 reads TGCGCCAGCAGCCATCAGGGCGTATCTAATGAAAAACTGTTTTTT. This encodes CASSHQGVSNEKLFF.

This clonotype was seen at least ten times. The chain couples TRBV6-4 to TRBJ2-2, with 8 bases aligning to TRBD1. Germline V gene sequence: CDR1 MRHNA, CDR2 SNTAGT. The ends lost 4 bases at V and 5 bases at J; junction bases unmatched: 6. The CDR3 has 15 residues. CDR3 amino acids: CASSATGARTGELFF. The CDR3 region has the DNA TGTGCCAGCAGTGCGACAGGGGCGCGGACCGGGGAGCTGTTTTTT.

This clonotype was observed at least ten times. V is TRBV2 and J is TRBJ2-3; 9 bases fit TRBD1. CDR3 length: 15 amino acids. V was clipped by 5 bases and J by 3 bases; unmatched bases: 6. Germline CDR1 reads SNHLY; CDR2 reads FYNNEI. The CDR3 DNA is TGTGCCAGCAGTTACAGGGGGCGCGAGACAGATACGCAGTATTTT. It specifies CASSYRGRETDTQYF.

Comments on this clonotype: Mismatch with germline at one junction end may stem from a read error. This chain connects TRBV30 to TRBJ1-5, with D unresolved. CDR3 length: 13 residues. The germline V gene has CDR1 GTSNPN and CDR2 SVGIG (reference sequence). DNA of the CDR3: TGTGCCCGGAGTTGGGAGAGCAGTCAGCCCCAGCATTTT. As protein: CARSWESSQPQHF.

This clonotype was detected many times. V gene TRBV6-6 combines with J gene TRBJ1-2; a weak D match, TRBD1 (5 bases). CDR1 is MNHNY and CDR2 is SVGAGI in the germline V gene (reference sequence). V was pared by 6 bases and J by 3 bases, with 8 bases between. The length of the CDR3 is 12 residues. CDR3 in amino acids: CASRQGDYGYTF. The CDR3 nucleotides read TGTGCCAGCAGGCAGGGAGACTATGGCTACACCTTC.

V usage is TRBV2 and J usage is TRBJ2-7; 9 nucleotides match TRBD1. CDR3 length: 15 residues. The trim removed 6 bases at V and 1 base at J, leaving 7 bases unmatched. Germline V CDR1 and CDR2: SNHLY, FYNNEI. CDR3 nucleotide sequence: TGTGCCAGCAGCGGAGGGGGGACAGGGTCCTACGAGCAGTACTTC. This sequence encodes CASSGGGTGSYEQYF.

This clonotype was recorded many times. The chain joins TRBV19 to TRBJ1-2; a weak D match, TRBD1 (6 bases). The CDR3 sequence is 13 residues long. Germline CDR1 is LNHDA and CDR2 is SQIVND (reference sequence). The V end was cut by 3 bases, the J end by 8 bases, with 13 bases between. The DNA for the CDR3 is TGTGCCAGTAGTATGGTGGGGGCAGGAGGCTACACCTTC. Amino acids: CASSMVGAGGYTF. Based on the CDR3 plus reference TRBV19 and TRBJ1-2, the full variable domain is DGGITQSPKYLFRKEGQNVTLSCEQNLNHDAMYWYRQDPGQGLRLIYYSQIVNDFQKGDIAEGYSVSREKKESFPLTVTSAQKNPTAFYLCASSMVGAGGYTFGSGTRLTVV.

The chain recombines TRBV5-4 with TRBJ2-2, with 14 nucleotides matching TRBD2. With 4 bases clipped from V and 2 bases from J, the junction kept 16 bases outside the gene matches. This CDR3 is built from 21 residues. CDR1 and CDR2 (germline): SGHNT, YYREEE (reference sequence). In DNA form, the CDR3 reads TGTGCCAGCAGCCCCCCCCCTGGGACTAGCGGGAGCGAGGGAAACACCGGGGAGCTGTTTTTT. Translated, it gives CASSPPPGTSGSEGNTGELFF.

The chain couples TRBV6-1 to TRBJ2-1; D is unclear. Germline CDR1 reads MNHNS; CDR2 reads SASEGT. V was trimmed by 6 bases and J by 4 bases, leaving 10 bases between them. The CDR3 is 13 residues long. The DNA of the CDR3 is TGTGCCAGCAGGATTTTAGAGTACAATGAGCAGTTCTTC. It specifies CASRILEYNEQFF.

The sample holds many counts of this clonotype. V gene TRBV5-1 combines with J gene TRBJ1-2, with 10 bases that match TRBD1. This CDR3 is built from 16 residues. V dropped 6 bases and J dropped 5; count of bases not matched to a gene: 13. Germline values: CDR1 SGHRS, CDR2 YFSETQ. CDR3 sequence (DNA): TGCGCCAGCATCTTATATAGACAGGGGGCGGGTTATGGCTACACCTTC. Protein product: CASILYRQGAGYGYTF.

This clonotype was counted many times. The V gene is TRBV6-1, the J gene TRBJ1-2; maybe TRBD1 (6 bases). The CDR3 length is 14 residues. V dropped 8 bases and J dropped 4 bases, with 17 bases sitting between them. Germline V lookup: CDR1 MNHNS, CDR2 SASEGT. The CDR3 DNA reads TGTGCCAGCGCAATATACGGGGGCGGCTATGGCTACACCTTC. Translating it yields CASAIYGGGYGYTF.

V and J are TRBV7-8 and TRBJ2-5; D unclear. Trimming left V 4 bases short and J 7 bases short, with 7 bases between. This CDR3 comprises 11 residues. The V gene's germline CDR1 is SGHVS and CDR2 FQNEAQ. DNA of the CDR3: TGTGCCAGCAGCTGTCCGGGGACCCAGTACTTC. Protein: CASSCPGTQYF.

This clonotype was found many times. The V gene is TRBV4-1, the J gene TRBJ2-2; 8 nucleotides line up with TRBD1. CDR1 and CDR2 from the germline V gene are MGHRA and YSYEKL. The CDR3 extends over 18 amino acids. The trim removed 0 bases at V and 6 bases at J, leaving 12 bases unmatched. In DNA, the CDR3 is TGCGCCAGCAGCCAAGAAGACAGGGGATCGGGGTCGTCCGGGGAGCTGTTTTTT. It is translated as CASSQEDRGSGSSGELFF.

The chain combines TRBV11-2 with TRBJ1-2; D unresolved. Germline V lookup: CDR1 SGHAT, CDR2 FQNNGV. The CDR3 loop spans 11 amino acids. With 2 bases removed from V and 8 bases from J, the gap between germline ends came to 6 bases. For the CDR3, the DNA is TGTGCCAGCAGCTTATGGGGAGGCTACACCTTC. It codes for CASSLWGGYTF.

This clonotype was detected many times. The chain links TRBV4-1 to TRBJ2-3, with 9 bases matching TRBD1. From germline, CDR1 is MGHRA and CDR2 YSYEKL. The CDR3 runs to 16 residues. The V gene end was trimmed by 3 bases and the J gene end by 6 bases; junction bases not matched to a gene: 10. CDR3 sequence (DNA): TGCGCCAGCAGCCAGGCTTATAGGACAGGGGAGGATACGCAGTATTTT. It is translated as CASSQAYRTGEDTQYF.

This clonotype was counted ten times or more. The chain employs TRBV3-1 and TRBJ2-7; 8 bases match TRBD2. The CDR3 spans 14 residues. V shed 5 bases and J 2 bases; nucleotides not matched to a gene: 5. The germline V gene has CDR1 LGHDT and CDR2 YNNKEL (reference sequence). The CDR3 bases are TGTGCCAGCAGCTCGTACGGGAGGGCCTACGAGCAGTACTTC. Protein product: CASSSYGRAYEQYF.

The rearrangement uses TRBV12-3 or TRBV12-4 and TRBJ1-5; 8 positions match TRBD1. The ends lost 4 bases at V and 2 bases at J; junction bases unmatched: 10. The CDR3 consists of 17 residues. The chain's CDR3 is CASSSFQGQVGNQPQHF. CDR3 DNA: TGTGCCAGCAGTTCGTTCCAGGGACAGGTGGGCAATCAGCCCCAGCATTTT.

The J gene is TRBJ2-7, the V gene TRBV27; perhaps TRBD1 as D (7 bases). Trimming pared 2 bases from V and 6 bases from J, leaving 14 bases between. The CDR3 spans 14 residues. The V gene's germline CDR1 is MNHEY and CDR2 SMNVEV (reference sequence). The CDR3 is CASSLQGGPCEQYF. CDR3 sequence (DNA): TGTGCCAGCAGTTTACAGGGGGGTCCCTGCGAGCAGTACTTC.

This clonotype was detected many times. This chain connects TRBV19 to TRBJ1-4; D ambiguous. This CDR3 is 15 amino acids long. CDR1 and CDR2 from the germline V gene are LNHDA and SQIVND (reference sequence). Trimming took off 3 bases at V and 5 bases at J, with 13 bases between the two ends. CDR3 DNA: TGTGCCAGTAGTATGAGAACGGGATCAAATGAAAAACTGTTTTTT. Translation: CASSMRTGSNEKLFF.

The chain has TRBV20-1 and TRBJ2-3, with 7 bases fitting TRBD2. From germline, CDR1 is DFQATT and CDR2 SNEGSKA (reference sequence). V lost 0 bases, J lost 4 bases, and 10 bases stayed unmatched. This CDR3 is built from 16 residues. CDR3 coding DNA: TGCAGTGCTAGAGATCAAGCGGGGCCCCTACCAGATACGCAGTATTTT. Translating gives CSARDQAGPLPDTQYF.

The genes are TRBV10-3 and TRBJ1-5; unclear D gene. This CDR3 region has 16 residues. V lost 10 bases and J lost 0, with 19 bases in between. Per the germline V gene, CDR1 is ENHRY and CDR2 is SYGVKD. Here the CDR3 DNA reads TGTGCCAGCACTCATGATGCACTGTGTAGCAATCAGCCCCAGCATTTT. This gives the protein CASTHDALCSNQPQHF.

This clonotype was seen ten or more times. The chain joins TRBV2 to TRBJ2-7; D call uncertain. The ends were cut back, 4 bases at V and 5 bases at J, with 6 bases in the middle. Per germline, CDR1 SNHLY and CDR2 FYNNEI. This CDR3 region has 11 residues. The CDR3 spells CASSGSNEQYF. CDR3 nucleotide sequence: TGTGCCAGCAGTGGGAGCAACGAGCAGTACTTC. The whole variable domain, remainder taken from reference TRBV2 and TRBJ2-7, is EPEVTQTPSHQVTQMGQEVILRCVPISNHLYFYWYRQILGQKVEFLVSFYNNEISEKSEIFDDQFSVERPDGSNFTLKIRSTKLEDSAMYFCASSGSNEQYFGPGTRLTVT.

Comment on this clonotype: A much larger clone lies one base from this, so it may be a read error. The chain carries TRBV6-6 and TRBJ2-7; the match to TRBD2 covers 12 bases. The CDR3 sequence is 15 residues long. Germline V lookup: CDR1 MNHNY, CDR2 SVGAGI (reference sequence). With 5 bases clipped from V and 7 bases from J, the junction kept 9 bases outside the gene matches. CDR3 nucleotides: TGTGCCAGCAGTCATCTAGCGGGAGGGCCGGGAGAGCAGTACTTC. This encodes CASSHLAGGPGEQYF.

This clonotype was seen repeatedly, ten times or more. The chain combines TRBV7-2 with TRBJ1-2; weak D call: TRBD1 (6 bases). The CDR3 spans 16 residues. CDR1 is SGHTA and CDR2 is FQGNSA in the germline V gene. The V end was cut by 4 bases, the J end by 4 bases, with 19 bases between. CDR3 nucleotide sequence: TGTGCCAGCAGCTCTATGGTGGGGGGCACAGCCTATGGCTACACCTTC. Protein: CASSSMVGGTAYGYTF. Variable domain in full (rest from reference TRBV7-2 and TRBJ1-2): GAGVSQSPSNKVTEKGKDVELRCDPISGHTALYWYRQSLGQGLEFLIYFQGNSAPDKSGLPSDRFSAERTGGSVSTLTIQRTQQEDSAVYLCASSSMVGGTAYGYTFGSGTRLTVV.

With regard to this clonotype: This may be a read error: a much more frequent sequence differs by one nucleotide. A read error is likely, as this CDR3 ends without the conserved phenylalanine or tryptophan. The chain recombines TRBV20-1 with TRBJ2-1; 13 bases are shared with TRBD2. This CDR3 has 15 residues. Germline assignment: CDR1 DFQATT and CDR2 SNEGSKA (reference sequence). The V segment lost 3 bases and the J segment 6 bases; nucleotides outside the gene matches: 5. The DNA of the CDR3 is TGCAGTGCTAGGCCGGGACTAGCGGGAATCAATGAGCAGTTCTCC. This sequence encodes CSARPGLAGINEQFS.

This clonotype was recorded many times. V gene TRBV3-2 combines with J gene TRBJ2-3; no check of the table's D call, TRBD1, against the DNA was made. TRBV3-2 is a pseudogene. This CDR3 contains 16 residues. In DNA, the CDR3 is TGTGCCAGCAGCCAACAAGACACCTCTGACAGGGGAACGCAGTATTTT. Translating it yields CASSQQDTSDRGTQYF.

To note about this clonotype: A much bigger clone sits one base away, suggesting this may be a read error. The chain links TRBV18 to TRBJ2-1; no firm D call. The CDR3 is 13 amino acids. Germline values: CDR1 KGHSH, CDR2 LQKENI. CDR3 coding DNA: TGTGTCAGCTCACGTGTCGACCAGAGTGAGCAGTTCTTC. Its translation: CVSSRVDQSEQFF.

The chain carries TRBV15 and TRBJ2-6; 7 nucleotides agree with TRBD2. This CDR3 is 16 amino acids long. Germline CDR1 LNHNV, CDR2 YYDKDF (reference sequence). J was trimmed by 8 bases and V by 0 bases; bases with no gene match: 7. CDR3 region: CATSRDWGGTTNVLTF. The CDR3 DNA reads TGTGCCACCAGCAGAGATTGGGGGGGGACGACCAACGTCCTGACTTTC.

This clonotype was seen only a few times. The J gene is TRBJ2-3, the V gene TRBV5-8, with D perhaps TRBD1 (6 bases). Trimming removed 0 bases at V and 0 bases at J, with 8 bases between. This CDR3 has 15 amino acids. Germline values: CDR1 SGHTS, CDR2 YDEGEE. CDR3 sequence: CASSLEGHSTDTQYF. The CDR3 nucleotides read TGTGCCAGCAGCTTGGAGGGACACAGCACAGATACGCAGTATTTT.